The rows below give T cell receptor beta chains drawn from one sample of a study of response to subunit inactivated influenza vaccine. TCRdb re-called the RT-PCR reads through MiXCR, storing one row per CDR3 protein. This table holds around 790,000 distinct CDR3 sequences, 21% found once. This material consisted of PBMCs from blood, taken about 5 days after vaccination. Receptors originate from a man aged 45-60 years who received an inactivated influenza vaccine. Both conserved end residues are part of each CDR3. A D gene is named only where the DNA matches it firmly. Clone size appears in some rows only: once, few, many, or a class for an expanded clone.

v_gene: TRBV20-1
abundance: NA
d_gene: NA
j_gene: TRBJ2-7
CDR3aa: CSARDLRGYLTDEQYF
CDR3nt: TGCAGTGCTAGAGATCTACGGGGGTACCTTACTGACGAGCAGTACTTC

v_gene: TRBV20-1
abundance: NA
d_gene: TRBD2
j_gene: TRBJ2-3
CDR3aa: CSASPLAGVDTQYF
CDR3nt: TGCAGTGCTAGCCCCCTAGCGGGGGTAGATACGCAGTATTTT

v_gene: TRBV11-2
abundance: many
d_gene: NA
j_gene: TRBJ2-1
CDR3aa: CASSLIWGADDEQFF
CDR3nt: TGTGCCAGCAGCCTTATTTGGGGGGCTGACGATGAGCAGTTCTTC

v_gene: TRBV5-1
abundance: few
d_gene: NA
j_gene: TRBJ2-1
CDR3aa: CASSALPGSYNEQFF
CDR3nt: TGCGCCAGCAGCGCGTTGCCTGGCTCCTACAATGAGCAGTTCTTC

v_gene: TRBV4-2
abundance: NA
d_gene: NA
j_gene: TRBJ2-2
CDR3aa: CASSQNREAGELFF
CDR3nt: TGTGCCAGCAGCCAAAACAGGGAGGCCGGGGAGCTGTTTTTT

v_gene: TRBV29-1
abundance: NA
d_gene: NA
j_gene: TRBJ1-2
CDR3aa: CSVEGLDTNYGYTF
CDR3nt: TGCAGCGTTGAGGGATTGGACACAAACTATGGCTACACCTTC

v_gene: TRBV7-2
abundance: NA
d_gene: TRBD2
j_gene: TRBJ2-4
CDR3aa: CASSSPGLAGDVYF
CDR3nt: TGTGCCAGCAGCTCGCCGGGACTAGCGGGGGACGTGTACTTC

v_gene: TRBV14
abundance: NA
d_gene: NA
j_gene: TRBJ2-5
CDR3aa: CASSHTPAVGETQYF
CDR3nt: TGTGCCAGCAGCCATACTCCCGCTGTCGGAGAGACCCAGTACTTC

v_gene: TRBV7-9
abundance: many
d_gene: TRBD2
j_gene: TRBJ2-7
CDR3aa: CASSLAAYEQYF
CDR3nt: TGTGCCAGCAGCCTAGCGGCTTACGAGCAGTACTTC

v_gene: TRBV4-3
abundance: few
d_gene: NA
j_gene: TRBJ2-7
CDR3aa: CASSQENYSYEQYF
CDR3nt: TGCGCCAGCAGCCAGGAGAATTACTCCTACGAGCAGTACTTC

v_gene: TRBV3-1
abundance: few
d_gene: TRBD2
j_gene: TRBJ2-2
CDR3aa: CASSQVVAGGPGELFF
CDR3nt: TGTGCCAGCAGCCAAGTGGTAGCGGGAGGACCCGGGGAGCTGTTTTTT

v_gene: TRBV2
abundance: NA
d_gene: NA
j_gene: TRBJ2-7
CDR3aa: CASSDPRDLLEQYF
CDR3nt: TGTGCCAGCAGTGACCCCAGAGACCTACTTGAGCAGTACTTC

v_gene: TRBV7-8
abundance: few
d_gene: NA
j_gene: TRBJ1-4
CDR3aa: CASSLGTTTTNEKLFF
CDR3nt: TGTGCCAGCAGCTTAGGGACTACTACAACTAATGAAAAACTGTTTTTT

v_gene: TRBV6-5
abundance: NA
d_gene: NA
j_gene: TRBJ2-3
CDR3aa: CASSYRASGTDTQYF
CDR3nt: TGTGCCAGCAGTTATAGGGCCTCAGGCACAGATACGCAGTATTTT

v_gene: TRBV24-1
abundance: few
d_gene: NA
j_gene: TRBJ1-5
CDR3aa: CATSDSRRGGSQPQHF
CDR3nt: TGTGCCACCAGTGATTCCCGAAGGGGGGGTAGTCAGCCCCAGCATTTT

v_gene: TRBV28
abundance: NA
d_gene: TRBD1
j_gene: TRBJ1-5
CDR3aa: CASSATGGSYSNQPQHF
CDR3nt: TGTGCCAGCTCTGCTACAGGGGGGTCTTATAGCAATCAGCCCCAGCATTTT

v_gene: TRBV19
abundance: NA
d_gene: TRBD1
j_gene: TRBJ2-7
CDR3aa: CASSIETGTGSYEQYF
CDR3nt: TGTGCCAGTAGTATAGAGACCGGGACAGGATCCTACGAGCAGTACTTC

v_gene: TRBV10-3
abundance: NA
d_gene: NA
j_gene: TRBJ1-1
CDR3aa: CAISEGQGISEAFF
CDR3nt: TGTGCCATCAGTGAAGGGCAGGGGATCTCTGAAGCTTTCTTT

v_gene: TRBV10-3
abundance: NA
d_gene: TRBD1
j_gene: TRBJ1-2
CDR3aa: CAISETGTGYGYTF
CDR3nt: TGTGCCATCAGTGAGACAGGGACAGGGTATGGCTACACCTTC

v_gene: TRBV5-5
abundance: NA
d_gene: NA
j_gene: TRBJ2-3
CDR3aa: CASSLREQRLSTDTQYF
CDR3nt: TGTGCCAGCAGCTTAAGGGAACAGCGCCTTAGCACAGATACGCAGTATTTT

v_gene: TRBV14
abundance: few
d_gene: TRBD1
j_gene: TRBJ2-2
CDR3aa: CASSQVWDRATGELFF
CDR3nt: TGTGCCAGCAGCCAAGTCTGGGACAGGGCAACCGGGGAGCTGTTTTTT

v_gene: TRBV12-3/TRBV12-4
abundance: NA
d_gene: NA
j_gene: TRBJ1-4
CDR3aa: CASSHPGQVNEKLFF
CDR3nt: TGTGCCAGCAGCCACCCGGGACAAGTCAATGAAAAACTGTTTTTT

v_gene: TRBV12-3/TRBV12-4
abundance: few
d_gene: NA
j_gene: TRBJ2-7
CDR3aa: CASSALAYEQYF
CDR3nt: TGTGCCAGCTCGGCCCTAGCCTACGAGCAGTACTTC

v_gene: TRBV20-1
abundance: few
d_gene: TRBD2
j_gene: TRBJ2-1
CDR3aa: CSATSGGSINEQFF
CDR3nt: TGCAGTGCTACCTCGGGCGGGAGCATCAATGAGCAGTTCTTC

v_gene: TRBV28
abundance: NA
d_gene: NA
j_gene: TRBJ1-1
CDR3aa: CASSLRPTYTEAFF
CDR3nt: TGTGCCAGCAGTTTGAGGCCGACTTACACTGAAGCTTTCTTT

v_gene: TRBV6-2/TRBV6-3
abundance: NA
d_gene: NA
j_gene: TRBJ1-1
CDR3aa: CAGKQGLVNTEAFF
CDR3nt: TGTGCCGGAAAACAGGGACTCGTGAACACTGAAGCTTTCTTT